The clone carrying this T cell receptor (beta chain) occurred a few times. As yet, its antigen is unknown. TCRdb used MiXCR to reprocess the RT-PCR reads, holding one entry per CDR3 protein. The sample contains under 800,000 distinct CDR3 sequences, around 14% of which appear only once. These data come from a study of response to subunit inactivated influenza vaccine. Germline V lookup: CDR1 KGHSH, CDR2 LQKENI. This CDR3 is 15 amino acids long. Trimming cost V 3 bases and J 5 bases, with 17 bases left between them. Study-wide results and caveats: Few new T cells, the authors suggested, are recruited by each seasonal influenza vaccination.

Sequences were derived from PBMCs from blood, sampled less than 15 days before vaccination. This chain links TRBV18 with TRBJ2-7, with D possibly being TRBD1 (7 bases). This sequence was found in a man aged 50-59 years who received an inactivated influenza vaccine. The CDR3 loop reads CASSPRDRPGDEQYF. Written as DNA, the CDR3 is TGTGCCAGCTCACCCAGGGACAGACCGGGGGACGAGCAGTACTTC.